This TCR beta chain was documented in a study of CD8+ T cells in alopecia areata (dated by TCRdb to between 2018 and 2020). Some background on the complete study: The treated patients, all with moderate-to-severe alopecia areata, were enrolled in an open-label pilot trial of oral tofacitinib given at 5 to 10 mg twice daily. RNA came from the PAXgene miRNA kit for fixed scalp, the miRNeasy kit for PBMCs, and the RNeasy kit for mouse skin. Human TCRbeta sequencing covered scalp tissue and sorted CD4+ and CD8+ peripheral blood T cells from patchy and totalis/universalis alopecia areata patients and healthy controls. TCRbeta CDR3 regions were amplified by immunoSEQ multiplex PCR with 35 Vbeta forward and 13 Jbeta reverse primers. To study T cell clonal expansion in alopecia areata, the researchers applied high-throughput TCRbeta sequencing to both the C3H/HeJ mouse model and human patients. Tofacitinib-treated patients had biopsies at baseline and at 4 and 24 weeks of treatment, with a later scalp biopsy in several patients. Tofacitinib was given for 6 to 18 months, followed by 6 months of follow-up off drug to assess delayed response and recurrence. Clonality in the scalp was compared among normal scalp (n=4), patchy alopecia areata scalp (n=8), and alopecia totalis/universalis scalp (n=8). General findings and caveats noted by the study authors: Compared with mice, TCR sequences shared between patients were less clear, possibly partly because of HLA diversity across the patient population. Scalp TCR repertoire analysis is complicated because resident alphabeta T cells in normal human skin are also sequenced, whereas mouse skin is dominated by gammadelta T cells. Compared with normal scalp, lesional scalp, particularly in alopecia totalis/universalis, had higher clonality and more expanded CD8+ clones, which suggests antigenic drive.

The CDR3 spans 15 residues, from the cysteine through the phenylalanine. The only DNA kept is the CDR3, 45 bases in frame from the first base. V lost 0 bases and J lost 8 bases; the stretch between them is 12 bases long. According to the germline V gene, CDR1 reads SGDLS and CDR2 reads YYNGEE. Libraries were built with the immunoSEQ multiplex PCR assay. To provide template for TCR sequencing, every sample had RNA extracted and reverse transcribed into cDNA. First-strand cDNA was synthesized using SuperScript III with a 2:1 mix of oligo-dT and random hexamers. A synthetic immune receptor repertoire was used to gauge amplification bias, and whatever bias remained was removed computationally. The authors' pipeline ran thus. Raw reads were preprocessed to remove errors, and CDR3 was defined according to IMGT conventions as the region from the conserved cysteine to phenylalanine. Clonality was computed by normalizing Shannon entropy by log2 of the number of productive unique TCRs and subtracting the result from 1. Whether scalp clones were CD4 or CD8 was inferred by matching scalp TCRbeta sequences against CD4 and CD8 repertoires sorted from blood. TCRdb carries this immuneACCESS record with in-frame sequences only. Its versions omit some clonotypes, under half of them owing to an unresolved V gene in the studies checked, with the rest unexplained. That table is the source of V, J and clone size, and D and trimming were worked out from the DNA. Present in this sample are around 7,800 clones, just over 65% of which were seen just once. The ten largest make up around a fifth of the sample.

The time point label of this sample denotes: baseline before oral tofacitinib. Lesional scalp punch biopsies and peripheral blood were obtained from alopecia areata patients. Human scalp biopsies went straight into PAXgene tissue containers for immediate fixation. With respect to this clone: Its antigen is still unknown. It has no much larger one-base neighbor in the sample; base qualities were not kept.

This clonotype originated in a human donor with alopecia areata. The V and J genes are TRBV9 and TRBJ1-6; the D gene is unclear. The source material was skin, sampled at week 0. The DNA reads TGTGCCAGCAGCGTAGATGGGGAATGGGATTCACCCCTCCACTTT. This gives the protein CASSVDGEWDSPLHF.